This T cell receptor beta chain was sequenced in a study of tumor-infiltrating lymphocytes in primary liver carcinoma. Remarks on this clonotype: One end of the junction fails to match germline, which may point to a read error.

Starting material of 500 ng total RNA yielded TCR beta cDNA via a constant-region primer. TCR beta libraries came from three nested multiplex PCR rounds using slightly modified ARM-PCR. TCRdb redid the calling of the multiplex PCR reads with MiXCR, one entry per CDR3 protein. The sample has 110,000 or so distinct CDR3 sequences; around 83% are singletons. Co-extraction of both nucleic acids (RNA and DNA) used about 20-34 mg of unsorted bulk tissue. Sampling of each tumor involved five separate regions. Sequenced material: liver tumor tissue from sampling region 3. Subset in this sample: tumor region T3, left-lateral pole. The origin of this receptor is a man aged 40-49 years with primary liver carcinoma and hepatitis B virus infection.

The CDR3 region has the DNA TGTGCCTGTAGTATAACCGGGACTAGCGGGTCGGTGCAGTACTTC. Translated, it gives CACSITGTSGSVQYF. J is TRBJ2-7 and V is TRBV19, with 12 bases aligning to TRBD2. CDR1 and CDR2 from the germline V gene are LNHDA and SQIVND (reference sequence). This CDR3 has 15 amino acids.